This entry lists 6 T cell receptor beta chains sequenced from one sample in a study of T cells in Graves' hyperthyroidism and ophthalmopathy. Regions amplified from RNA transcripts were the TCR beta CDR3 regions. During a first-round RT-PCR of the TCR CDR3, the HTBI primer set was used. One entry per CDR3 protein, called by TCRdb with MiXCR from the multiplex PCR reads. The sample lists 550,000 to 800,000 distinct CDR3 sequences; 15% to 20% were seen once. Specimen: blood. Receptor source: a middle-aged man with Graves' hyperthyroidism.

The gene calls are TRBV24-1 and TRBJ2-7, with D uncertain. Germline V gives CDR1 KGHDR, CDR2 SFDVKD. V shed 11 bases and J shed 3 bases, with 4 bases lying between them. This CDR3 has 9 amino acids. The DNA of the CDR3 is TGTGCCAACCTCTACGAGCAGTACTTC. This gives the protein CANLYEQYF.

This sequence joins TRBV5-1 and TRBJ2-7, with 11 bases aligning to TRBD2. The CDR3 is made up of 17 amino acids. Looked up from germline, CDR1 is SGHRS and CDR2 is YFSETQ. Trimming cost V 4 bases and J 1 base; bases outside gene matches: 10. The CDR3 DNA sequence: TGCGCCAGCAGCACTCCTACCCTAGCGGGAGGATCCTACGAGCAGTACTTC. The encoded protein is CASSTPTLAGGSYEQYF.

The V call is TRBV5-1, the J call TRBJ2-3; D is unclear. With 0 bases removed from V and 5 bases from J, the gap between germline ends came to 10 bases. The germline V gene encodes CDR1 SGHRS and CDR2 YFSETQ. The CDR3 runs to 14 residues. The CDR3 region has the DNA TGCGCCAGCAGCTTGGAGGCGGTCAGAGATACGCAGTATTTT. Translated: CASSLEAVRDTQYF.

This clonotype was counted many times. This chain links TRBV7-2 with TRBJ2-7, with 11 bases aligning to TRBD2. V was clipped by 4 bases and J by 6 bases; unmatched bases: 8. The CDR3 totals 15 residues. The V gene's germline CDR1 is SGHTA and CDR2 FQGNSA. The CDR3 DNA reads as TGTGCCAGCAGCTCGACACTAGCGGGAGTGAGCGAGCAGTACTTC. This encodes CASSSTLAGVSEQYF. Looking up the rest from reference TRBV7-2 and TRBJ2-7 gives the full variable domain: GAGVSQSPSNKVTEKGKDVELRCDPISGHTALYWYRQSLGQGLEFLIYFQGNSAPDKSGLPSDRFSAERTGGSVSTLTIQRTQQEDSAVYLCASSSTLAGVSEQYFGPGTRLTVT.

This clonotype was observed a handful of times. This rearrangement joins TRBV20-1 to TRBJ2-2, with 7 nucleotides matching TRBD1. V trimming: 2 bases; J trimming: 1 base; junction bases outside the gene matches: 7. This CDR3 has 16 residues. Germline V gene data show CDR1 as DFQATT and CDR2 as SNEGSKA (reference sequence). The CDR3 bases are TGCAGTGCTAGACTACCGGGACAGATGAACACCGGGGAGCTGTTTTTT. It translates to CSARLPGQMNTGELFF.

This clonotype came up once. V and J are TRBV20-1 and TRBJ2-7, with 9 bases lining up with TRBD2. The CDR3 is 16 amino acids. Unmatched junction bases numbered 11, after V lost 3 bases and J lost 2 bases. Germline CDR1 and CDR2: DFQATT and SNEGSKA (reference sequence). The CDR3 nucleotides are TGCAGTGCTAGTATGCTAAGGCTAGCGGGAACCTACGAGCAGTACTTC. Its protein product is CSASMLRLAGTYEQYF.